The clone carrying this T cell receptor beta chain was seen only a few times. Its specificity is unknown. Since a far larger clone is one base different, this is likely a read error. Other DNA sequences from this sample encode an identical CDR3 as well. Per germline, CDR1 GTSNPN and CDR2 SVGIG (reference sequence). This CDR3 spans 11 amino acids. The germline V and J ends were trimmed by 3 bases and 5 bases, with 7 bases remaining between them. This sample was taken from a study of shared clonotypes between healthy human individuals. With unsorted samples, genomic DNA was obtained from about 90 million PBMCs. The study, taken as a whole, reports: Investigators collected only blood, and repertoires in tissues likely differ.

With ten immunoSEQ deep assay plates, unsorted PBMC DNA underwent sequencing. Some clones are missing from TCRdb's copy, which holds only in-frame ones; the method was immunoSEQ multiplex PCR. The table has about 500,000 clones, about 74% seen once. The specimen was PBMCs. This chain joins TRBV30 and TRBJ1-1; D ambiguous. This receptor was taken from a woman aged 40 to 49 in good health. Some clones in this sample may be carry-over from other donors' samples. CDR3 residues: CAWRDMTEAFF. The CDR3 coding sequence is TGTGCCTGGAGAGACATGACTGAAGCTTTCTTT.